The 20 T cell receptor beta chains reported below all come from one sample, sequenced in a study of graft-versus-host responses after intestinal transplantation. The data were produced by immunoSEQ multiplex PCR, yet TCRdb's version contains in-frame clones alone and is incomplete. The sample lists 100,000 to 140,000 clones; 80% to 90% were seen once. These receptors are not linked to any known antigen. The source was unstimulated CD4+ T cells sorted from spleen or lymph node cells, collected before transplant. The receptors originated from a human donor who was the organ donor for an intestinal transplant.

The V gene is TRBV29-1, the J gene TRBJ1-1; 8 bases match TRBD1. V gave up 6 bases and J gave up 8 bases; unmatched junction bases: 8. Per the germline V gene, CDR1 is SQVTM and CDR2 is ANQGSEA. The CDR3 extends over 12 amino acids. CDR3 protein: CSVERQGREAFF. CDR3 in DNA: TGCAGCGTCGAAAGACAGGGGAGAGAAGCTTTCTTT.

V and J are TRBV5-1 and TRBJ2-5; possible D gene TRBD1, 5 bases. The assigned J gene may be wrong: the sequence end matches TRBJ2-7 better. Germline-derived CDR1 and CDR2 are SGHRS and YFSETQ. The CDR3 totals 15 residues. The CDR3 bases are TGCGCCAGCAGCTTAGTGTATAACAGGCACTACGAGCAGTACTTC. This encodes CASSLVYNRHYEQYF.

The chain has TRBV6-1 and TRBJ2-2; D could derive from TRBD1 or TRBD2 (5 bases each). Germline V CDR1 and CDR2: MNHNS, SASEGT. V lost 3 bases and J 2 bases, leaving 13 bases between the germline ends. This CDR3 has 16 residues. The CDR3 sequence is CASSEGPKVNTGELFF. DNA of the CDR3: TGTGCCAGCAGTGAGGGACCTAAGGTTAACACCGGGGAGCTGTTTTTT.

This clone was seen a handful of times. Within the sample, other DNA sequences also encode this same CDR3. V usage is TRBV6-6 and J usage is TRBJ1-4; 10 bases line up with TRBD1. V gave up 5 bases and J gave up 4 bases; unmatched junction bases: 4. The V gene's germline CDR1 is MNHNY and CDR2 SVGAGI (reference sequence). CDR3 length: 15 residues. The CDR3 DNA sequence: TGTGCCAGCAGTCCCGGACAGGGGGGTAATGAAAAACTGTTTTTT. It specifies CASSPGQGGNEKLFF.

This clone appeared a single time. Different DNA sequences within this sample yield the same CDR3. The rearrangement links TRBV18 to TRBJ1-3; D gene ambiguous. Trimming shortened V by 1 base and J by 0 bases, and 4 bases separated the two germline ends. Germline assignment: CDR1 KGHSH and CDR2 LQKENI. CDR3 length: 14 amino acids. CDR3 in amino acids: CASSPQGSGNTIYF. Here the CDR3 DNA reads TGTGCCAGCTCACCACAGGGCTCTGGAAACACCATATATTTT.

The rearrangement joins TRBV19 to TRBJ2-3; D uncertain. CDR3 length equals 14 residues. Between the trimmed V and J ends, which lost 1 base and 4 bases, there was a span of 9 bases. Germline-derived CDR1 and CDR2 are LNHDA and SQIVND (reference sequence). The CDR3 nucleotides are TGTGCCAGTAGTATAGGGGGTGGGGCAGATACGCAGTATTTT. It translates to CASSIGGGADTQYF.

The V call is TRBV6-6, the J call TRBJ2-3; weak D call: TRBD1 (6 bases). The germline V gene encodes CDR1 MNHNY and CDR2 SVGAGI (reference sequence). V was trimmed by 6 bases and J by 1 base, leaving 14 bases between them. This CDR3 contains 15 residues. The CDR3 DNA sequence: TGTGCCAGCAGGCCACAGGGCCATCGCACAGATACGCAGTATTTT. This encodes CASRPQGHRTDTQYF.

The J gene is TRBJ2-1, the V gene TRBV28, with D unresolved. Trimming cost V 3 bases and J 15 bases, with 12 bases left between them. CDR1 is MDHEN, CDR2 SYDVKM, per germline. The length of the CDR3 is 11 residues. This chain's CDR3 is CASSFKASRFF. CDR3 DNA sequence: TGTGCCAGCAGTTTTAAGGCATCCCGGTTCTTC.

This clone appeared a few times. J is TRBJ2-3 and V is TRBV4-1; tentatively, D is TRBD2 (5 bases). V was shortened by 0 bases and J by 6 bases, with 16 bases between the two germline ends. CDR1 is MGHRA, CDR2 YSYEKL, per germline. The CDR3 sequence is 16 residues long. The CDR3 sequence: CASSQDAVAPHDTQYF. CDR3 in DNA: TGCGCCAGCAGCCAAGATGCGGTAGCGCCACACGATACGCAGTATTTT.

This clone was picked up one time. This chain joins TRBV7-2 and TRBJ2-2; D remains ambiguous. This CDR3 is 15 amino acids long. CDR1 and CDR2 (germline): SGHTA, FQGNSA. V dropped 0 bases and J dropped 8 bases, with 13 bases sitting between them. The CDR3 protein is CASSLAFASSGELFF. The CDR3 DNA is TGTGCCAGCAGCTTAGCTTTCGCTAGTTCAGGGGAGCTGTTTTTT.

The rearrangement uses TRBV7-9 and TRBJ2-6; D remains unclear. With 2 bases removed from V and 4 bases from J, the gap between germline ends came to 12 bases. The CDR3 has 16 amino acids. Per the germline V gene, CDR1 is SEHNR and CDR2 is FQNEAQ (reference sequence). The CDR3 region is CASSLRSLLGANVLTF. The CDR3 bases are TGTGCCAGCAGCTTACGATCCCTCCTCGGGGCCAACGTCCTGACTTTC.

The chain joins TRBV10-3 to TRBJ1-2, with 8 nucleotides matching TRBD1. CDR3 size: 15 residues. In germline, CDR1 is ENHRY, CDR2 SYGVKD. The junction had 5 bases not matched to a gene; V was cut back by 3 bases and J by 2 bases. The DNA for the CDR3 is TGTGCCATCAGTGAACAGGGGGATCAAAACTATGGCTACACCTTC. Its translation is CAISEQGDQNYGYTF.

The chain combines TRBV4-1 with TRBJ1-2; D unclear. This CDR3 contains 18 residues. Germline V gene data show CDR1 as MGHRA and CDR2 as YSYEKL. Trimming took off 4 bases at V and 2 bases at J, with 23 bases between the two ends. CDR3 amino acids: CASSPSRGQEKPNYGYTF. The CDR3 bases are TGCGCCAGCAGCCCCTCCCGCGGCCAGGAGAAGCCAAACTATGGCTACACCTTC.

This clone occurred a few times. This CDR3 is CASSFGGTGVADTQYF. CDR3 bases: TGTGCCAGCAGCTTTGGGGGGACAGGGGTGGCAGATACGCAGTATTTT. The chain couples TRBV9 to TRBJ2-3, with TRBD1 matching 10 bases. The V segment lost 4 bases and the J segment 4 bases; nucleotides outside the gene matches: 9. CDR1 and CDR2 (germline): SGDLS, YYNGEE. This CDR3 region has 16 residues.

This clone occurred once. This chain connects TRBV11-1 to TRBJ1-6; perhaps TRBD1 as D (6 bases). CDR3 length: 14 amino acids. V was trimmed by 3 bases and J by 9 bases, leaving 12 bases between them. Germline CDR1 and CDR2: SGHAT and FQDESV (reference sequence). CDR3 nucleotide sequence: TGTGCCAGCAGCTTTCGGGGGCTGGGTTCACCCCTCCACTTT. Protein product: CASSFRGLGSPLHF.

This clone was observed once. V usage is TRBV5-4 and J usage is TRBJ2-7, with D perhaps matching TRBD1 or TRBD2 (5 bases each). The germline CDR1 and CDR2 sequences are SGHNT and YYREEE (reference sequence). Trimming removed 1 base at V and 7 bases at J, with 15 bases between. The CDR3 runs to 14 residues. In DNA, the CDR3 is TGTGCCAGCAGCTTGTACCACCAAGAGGGGGAGCAGTACTTC. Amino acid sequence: CASSLYHQEGEQYF.

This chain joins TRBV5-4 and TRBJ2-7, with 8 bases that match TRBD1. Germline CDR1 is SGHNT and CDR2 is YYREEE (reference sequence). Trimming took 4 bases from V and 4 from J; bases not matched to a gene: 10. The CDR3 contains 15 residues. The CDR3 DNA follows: TGTGCCAGCAGCCCCTCCCGGGACAGGATTTACGAGCAGTACTTC. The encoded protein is CASSPSRDRIYEQYF.

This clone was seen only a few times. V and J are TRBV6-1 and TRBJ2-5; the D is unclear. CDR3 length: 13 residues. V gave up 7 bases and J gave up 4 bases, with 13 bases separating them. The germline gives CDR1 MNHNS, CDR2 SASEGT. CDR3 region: CASKLGQTETQYF. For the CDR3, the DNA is TGTGCCAGCAAATTAGGGCAGACAGAGACCCAGTACTTC.

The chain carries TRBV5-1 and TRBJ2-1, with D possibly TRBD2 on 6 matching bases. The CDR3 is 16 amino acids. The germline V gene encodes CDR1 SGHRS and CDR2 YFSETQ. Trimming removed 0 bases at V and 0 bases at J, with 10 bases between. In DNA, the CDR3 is TGCGCCAGCAGCTTGGTAGCGGAGAGCTCCTACAATGAGCAGTTCTTC. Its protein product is CASSLVAESSYNEQFF.

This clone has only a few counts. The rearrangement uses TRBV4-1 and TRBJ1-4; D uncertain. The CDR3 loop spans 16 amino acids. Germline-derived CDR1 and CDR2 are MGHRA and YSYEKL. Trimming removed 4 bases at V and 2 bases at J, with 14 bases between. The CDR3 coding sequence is TGCGCCAGCAGCCGCCGCGCGACTGGGACTAATGAAAAACTGTTTTTT. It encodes CASSRRATGTNEKLFF.